Listed below are T cell receptor beta chains from one sample, sequenced in a study of cytomegalovirus exposure and HLA in healthy donors. Measured with immunoSEQ multiplex PCR; TCRdb has only the in-frame clones, and not every one. The repertoire holds 200,000 or so clones, with around 85% as singletons. Input material: PBMCs. The receptors were sampled from a man aged 35 to 55 in good health and CMV-seropositive. Both conserved end residues are part of each CDR3. Each record gives: V gene, clone size, D gene, J gene, CDR3 protein, CDR3 DNA. The D gene is left open where the match is weak. Clone size appears in some rows only: once, few, many, or a class for an expanded clone.

TRBV7-9	-	-	TRBJ1-1	CASSLEDGGRGEAFF	TGTGCCAGCAGCTTAGAAGACGGGGGACGTGGTGAAGCTTTCTTT
TRBV11-2	-	TRBD1	TRBJ2-3	CASSYWGQGADTQYF	TGTGCCAGCAGCTACTGGGGACAGGGCGCAGATACGCAGTATTTT
TRBV6-5	-	TRBD2	TRBJ2-1	CASGSTGGADEQFF	TGTGCCAGCGGTTCTACCGGGGGGGCAGATGAGCAGTTCTTC
TRBV7-2	-	TRBD2	TRBJ2-5	CASSPLAGEYQETQYF	TGTGCCAGCAGCCCACTAGCGGGGGAGTACCAAGAGACCCAGTACTTC
TRBV6-4	-	-	TRBJ2-1	CASRESHGAAYNEQFF	TGTGCCAGCAGAGAATCACATGGAGCGGCCTACAATGAGCAGTTCTTC
TRBV9	-	-	TRBJ2-3	CASSVDQRWGTDTQYF	TGTGCCAGCAGCGTAGATCAGCGCTGGGGCACAGATACGCAGTATTTT
TRBV19	once	TRBD1	TRBJ2-7	CASSIGTGVYEQYF	TGTGCCAGTAGTATAGGGACAGGGGTCTACGAGCAGTACTTC
TRBV27	-	-	TRBJ2-3	CASSLWDKADTQYF	TGTGCCAGCAGTTTATGGGACAAGGCGGATACGCAGTATTTT
TRBV6-5	few	-	TRBJ1-2	CASSFGQFYGYTF	TGTGCCAGCAGTTTCGGACAGTTCTATGGCTACACCTTC
TRBV5-4	-	-	TRBJ2-3	CASSKPAGGAEDTQYF	TGTGCCAGCAGCAAACCCGCTGGGGGGGCCGAAGATACGCAGTATTTT
TRBV5-6	-	TRBD1	TRBJ1-5	CASSLTGGKPQHF	TGTGCCAGCAGCTTGACAGGGGGCAAGCCCCAGCATTTT
TRBV5-1	-	TRBD1	TRBJ2-1	CASSFRGRYNEQFF	TGCGCCAGCAGCTTCAGGGGGCGGTACAATGAGCAGTTCTTC
TRBV7-2	-	-	TRBJ2-3	CASSFPSTDTQYF	TGTGCCAGCAGCTTTCCGAGCACAGATACGCAGTATTTT
TRBV4-1	-	TRBD1	TRBJ1-2	CASSQGRGMDYGYTF	TGCGCCAGCAGCCAAGGCAGGGGGATGGACTATGGCTACACCTTC
TRBV6-5	-	-	TRBJ1-2	CASSLRGDPYGYTF	TGTGCCAGCAGTCTGCGGGGGGACCCCTATGGCTACACCTTC
TRBV10-2	-	TRBD2	TRBJ2-1	CASSKTAGGPDNEQFF	TGCGCCAGCAGTAAAACAGCGGGGGGGCCCGACAATGAGCAGTTCTTC
TRBV7-6	-	-	TRBJ1-6	CASGSGQYNSPLHF	TGTGCCAGCGGTTCTGGGCAATATAATTCACCCCTCCACTTT
TRBV10-3	-	TRBD1	TRBJ2-7	CAISEGTATYYEQYF	TGTGCCATCAGTGAAGGGACAGCCACATACTACGAGCAGTACTTC
TRBV19	few	-	TRBJ2-7	CASRGASYEQYF	TGTGCCAGTAGGGGGGCGTCCTACGAGCAGTACTTC
TRBV28	-	TRBD1	TRBJ2-7	CASNYRGREQYF	TGTGCCAGCAACTACAGGGGGAGAGAGCAGTACTTC
TRBV6-5	-	-	TRBJ2-5	CASSYSKEGQETQYF	TGTGCCAGCAGTTACTCGAAGGAGGGGCAAGAGACCCAGTACTTC
TRBV7-2	few	TRBD1	TRBJ2-3	CASSSGTADTQYF	TGTGCCAGCAGCTCCGGGACAGCAGATACGCAGTATTTT
TRBV9	few	TRBD1	TRBJ1-4	CASSLTGSEKLFF	TGTGCCAGCAGCTTGACAGGGTCTGAAAAACTGTTTTTT
TRBV5-6	-	TRBD1	TRBJ1-5	CASSLEAGQGNQPQHF	TGTGCCAGCAGCTTGGAAGCGGGACAGGGCAATCAGCCCCAGCATTTT
TRBV29-1	-	TRBD1	TRBJ2-7	CSVGLGQGLVGEQYF	TGCAGCGTTGGATTGGGACAGGGATTAGTTGGCGAGCAGTACTTC
TRBV28	-	TRBD1	TRBJ2-2	CASRTGELPGELFF	TGTGCCAGCCGAACAGGGGAATTACCCGGGGAGCTGTTTTTT
TRBV28	-	TRBD2	TRBJ2-1	CASTSGGYNEQFF	TGTGCCAGCACGAGCGGGGGCTACAATGAGCAGTTCTTC
TRBV7-3	-	TRBD1	TRBJ1-6	CASSSGQGGNSPLHF	TGTGCCAGCAGCTCGGGACAGGGGGGGAATTCACCCCTCCACTTT
TRBV25-1	-	-	TRBJ1-1	CASKGGGEAFF	TGTGCCAGCAAGGGTGGAGGGGAGGCTTTCTTT
TRBV6-1	few	-	TRBJ1-6	CASSAQHSSLHF	TGTGCCAGCAGTGCACAACATTCATCCCTCCACTTT
TRBV6-1	-	-	TRBJ2-7	CASSETLTGLYEQYF	TGTGCCAGCAGTGAGACCTTGACAGGTCTCTACGAGCAGTACTTC
TRBV30	-	-	TRBJ1-2	CAWSSYGYTF	TGTGCCTGGAGTTCATATGGCTACACCTTC
TRBV10-2	many	-	TRBJ1-1	CASSDRENTEAFF	TGCGCCAGCAGTGACAGGGAGAACACTGAAGCTTTCTTT
TRBV27	-	-	TRBJ2-1	CASSIQGEQFF	TGTGCCAGCAGTATTCAGGGGGAGCAGTTCTTC
TRBV7-3	-	TRBD1	TRBJ2-7	CASSPAGTGSYEQYF	TGTGCCAGCAGCCCCGCCGGGACAGGCTCCTACGAGCAGTACTTC
TRBV10-3	-	TRBD2	TRBJ2-2	CAIMGGPENTGELFF	TGTGCCATCATGGGAGGGCCGGAGAACACCGGGGAGCTGTTTTTT
TRBV30	-	-	TRBJ2-7	CAWRGRTGSSYEQYF	TGTGCCTGGAGGGGGAGGACGGGGAGCTCCTACGAGCAGTACTTC
TRBV7-9	-	TRBD1	TRBJ1-1	CASSQTGYTNTEAFF	TGTGCCAGCAGCCAGACAGGGTACACGAACACTGAAGCTTTCTTT
TRBV7-2	-	-	TRBJ2-7	CASSLGWASRFAYEQYF	TGTGCCAGCAGCTTAGGTTGGGCTAGCCGGTTTGCCTACGAGCAGTACTTC
TRBV28	-	TRBD1	TRBJ1-5	CARKPGGDQPQHF	TGTGCCAGGAAACCAGGGGGCGATCAGCCCCAGCATTTT
TRBV5-1	-	TRBD2	TRBJ2-3	CASSLSAGGGVSDTQYF	TGCGCCAGCAGCTTGAGTGCCGGGGGGGGAGTTTCAGATACGCAGTATTTT
TRBV5-1	-	-	TRBJ1-1	CASSFSARAYSEAFF	TGCGCCAGCAGCTTCTCGGCCAGGGCTTACTCCGAAGCTTTCTTT
TRBV28	-	-	TRBJ1-5	CASSQGNQPQHF	TGTGCCAGCAGTCAGGGGAATCAGCCCCAGCATTTT
TRBV21-1	-	-	TRBJ2-4	CASIFGGTGNIQYF	TGTGCCAGCATTTTCGGGGGTACTGGAAACATTCAGTACTTC
TRBV5-6	-	TRBD1	TRBJ2-7	CASSLEKGQVFYEQYF	TGTGCCAGCAGCTTGGAGAAAGGACAGGTGTTCTACGAGCAGTACTTC
TRBV30	few	TRBD2	TRBJ2-3	CAWVSERGGTDTQYF	TGTGCCTGGGTCTCGGAGCGGGGGGGCACAGATACGCAGTATTTT
TRBV4-3	-	TRBD2	TRBJ2-3	CASSQTSGLADTQYF	TGCGCCAGCAGCCAAACTAGCGGGTTGGCAGATACGCAGTATTTT
TRBV27	-	-	TRBJ2-2	CASSLSGNTGELFF	TGTGCCAGCAGTTTGTCAGGAAACACCGGGGAGCTGTTTTTT
TRBV5-1	few	TRBD2	TRBJ2-5	CASSHGLARETQYF	TGCGCCAGCAGCCATGGACTAGCTAGGGAGACCCAGTACTTC
TRBV18	-	-	TRBJ2-1	CASSFTRDSNEQFF	TGTGCCAGCTCATTTACCCGGGACTCCAATGAGCAGTTCTTC
TRBV7-9	few	-	TRBJ2-7	CASSPLGNEQYF	TGTGCCAGCAGCCCCCTCGGGAACGAGCAGTACTTC
TRBV2	-	-	TRBJ1-2	CASSEASRNYGYTF	TGTGCCAGCAGTGAAGCAAGCAGGAACTATGGCTACACCTTC
TRBV7-3	once	-	TRBJ1-6	CASRLSYNSPLHF	TGTGCCAGCAGACTCTCCTATAATTCACCCCTCCACTTT